This T cell receptor (beta chain) was identified during a study of CD8+CD57+ T cells in acquired aplastic anemia (dated by TCRdb to 2017 to 2018). For context, the study as a whole: Extracted DNA from sorted CD4+ and CD8+ cells averaged approximately 3 ug, ranging from roughly 0.17 to 30 ug. A CD8+CD57+ expansion meant a frequency higher than the mean frequency seen in healthy subjects. The study at large found these results: No significant difference in CD8+ Simpson's diversity was found between patients and healthy controls (P=0.060). Although 25 to 30 CD8+ CDR3 sequences were shared by patients and controls, these sequences appeared highly expressed in patients and within the immunodominant clones of patients.

V is shortened by 7 bases, J by 0 bases, and the region joining them spans 10 bases. Per the germline V gene (reference sequence), DFQATT is the CDR1 and SNEGSKA is the CDR2. Measured from the cysteine to the phenylalanine, the CDR3 is 13 residues long. The read is trimmed to its CDR3 DNA, 39 bases read in frame from base 1. Patients chosen for sequencing had shown expansion of CD8+CD57+ cells by flow cytometry. All patients had severe acquired aplastic anemia diagnosed by International Study of Aplastic Anemia and Agranulocytosis and Camitta criteria. No patient had received any therapy when blood was sampled. In this study, sorted CD4+ and CD8+ T cells from the blood of healthy subjects and of severe aplastic anemia patients had their TCR repertoires deep-sequenced. Patients were enrolled under clinicaltrials.gov protocols 00001620, 01623167, 00001397, 00071045, 00081523 and 00961064 in the USA. Ficoll-Paque density gradient centrifugation was used to isolate peripheral blood mononuclear cells. Before DNA was extracted, CD4+ and CD8+ T cells were sorted using either FACS or magnetic beads.

Note on this clonotype: Its antigen is unknown. There are no base qualities to consult, and no much larger clone falls within one base.

Genomic DNA served as template for TCR beta VDJ combination and CDR3 sequence profiling. TCR repertoire sequencing was run on an Illumina HiSeq 2000. Regarding the original processing steps: TRBV/TRBJ rearrangement plots, CDR3 size and DJ length profiles, and Simpson's diversity index were used to assess repertoires. The most abundant DNA sequence in the deep sequencing data was taken as the immunodominant clone. CDR3 amino acid sequences were screened for sharing across subjects and were compared with published repertoires and the VDJdb database. Using fastp at Q25 and MiXCR, TCRdb reprocessed the public reads and kept productive beta chains. Each CDR3 protein gets just one entry, which takes the most common genes and DNA from the rows behind it. The V and J calls shown here were made by TCRdb, not taken from the authors' results. Present in this sample are approximately 300,000 distinct CDR3 sequences, roughly 53% of which were seen just once. The top ten hold 1% to 1.5% of the sample.

The V and J genes are TRBV20-1 and TRBJ2-1; perhaps TRBD2 is the D gene, with 5 bases matching. The source is a human donor with aplastic anemia. The sample comprised sorted CD4+, CD8+, or CD8+CD57+ T cells (not recorded which) from PBMCs. The sequenced DNA: TGCAGTGTAGTGGGGAGCTCCTACAATGAGCAGTTCTTC. This translates into CSVVGSSYNEQFF.